The 8 T cell receptor beta chains below come from one sample, sequenced in a study of T cell responses to AZD1222 COVID-19 vaccine. Here immunoSEQ multiplex PCR was the method, and the copy in TCRdb shows in-frame clones only, minus some. Seen here are some 130,000 clones, under 95% observed once, and the top ten hold around 3.1%. The sample here was peripheral blood, taken on day 0 of AZD1222 vaccination. These receptors were collected from an adult in good health.

V is TRBV6-5 and J is TRBJ2-7, with 9 bases matching TRBD1. V was pared by 5 bases and J by 3 bases, with 8 bases of the junction left unmatched. Per germline, CDR1 MNHEY and CDR2 SVGAGI. This CDR3 comprises 15 residues. CDR3 bases: TGTGCCAGCAGTCTTTATGGACAGGGGAGCTACGAGCAGTACTTC. Translation: CASSLYGQGSYEQYF.

This rearrangement joins TRBV15 to TRBJ1-3; 7 bases match TRBD1. The germline CDR1 and CDR2 sequences are LNHNV and YYDKDF (reference sequence). The CDR3 contains 16 residues. With 0 bases clipped from V and 4 bases from J, the junction kept 6 bases outside the gene matches. The DNA of the CDR3 is TGTGCCACCAGCAGAGATCTGGGGACAGAAGGAAACACCATATATTTT. Protein product: CATSRDLGTEGNTIYF.

This sequence joins TRBV5-1 and TRBJ2-6; a weak D match, TRBD1 (5 bases). Germline loops: CDR1 SGHRS, CDR2 YFSETQ. CDR3 size: 15 residues. Trimming shortened V by 2 bases and J by 0 bases, and 6 bases separated the two germline ends. The CDR3 DNA reads as TGCGCCAGCAGCTTTCAGGGCTCTGGGGCCAACGTCCTGACTTTC. Translation: CASSFQGSGANVLTF.

The chain carries TRBV5-6 and TRBJ2-1, with a tentative D call TRBD1 (6 bases). This CDR3 has 13 amino acids. Germline lookup yields CDR1 SGHDT and CDR2 YYEEEE. V was pared by 5 bases and J by 7 bases, with 13 bases between. CDR3 sequence reads: CASREWGQNEQFF. CDR3 bases: TGTGCCAGCAGGGAGTGGGGGCAGAATGAGCAGTTCTTC.

This clone was seen once. The V gene is TRBV6-2 or TRBV6-3, the J gene TRBJ1-2; maybe TRBD1 (5 bases). The CDR3 length is 14 residues. Trimming took 6 bases from V and 4 from J, leaving 15 bases between them. The germline CDR1 and CDR2 sequences are MNHEY and SVGEGT. CDR3 region: CASSSSRGLYGYTF. In DNA form, the CDR3 reads TGTGCCAGCAGCTCATCTAGGGGCCTCTATGGCTACACCTTC.

The V call is TRBV4-2, the J call TRBJ2-7, with 13 bases identical to TRBD2. J was trimmed by 1 base and V by 5 bases; bases with no gene match: 2. The CDR3 contains 15 residues. Per the germline V gene, CDR1 is LGHNA and CDR2 is YNFKEQ. The CDR3 protein is CASSGLAGDSYEQYF. The CDR3 DNA sequence: TGTGCCAGCAGCGGACTAGCGGGAGATTCCTACGAGCAGTACTTC.

This clone appeared a single time. V usage is TRBV7-9 and J usage is TRBJ2-7; D is perhaps TRBD2 (5 bases). The CDR3 sequence is 14 residues long. Trimming took 3 bases from V and 2 from J, leaving 11 bases between them. Germline CDR1 is SEHNR and CDR2 is FQNEAQ (reference sequence). Here the CDR3 reads CASSFEGRPYEQYF. In DNA form, the CDR3 reads TGTGCCAGCAGCTTTGAGGGCAGACCCTACGAGCAGTACTTC.

The V call is TRBV19, the J call TRBJ1-1; unclear D gene. The CDR3 runs 15 residues. Germline-derived CDR1 and CDR2 are LNHDA and SQIVND (reference sequence). Trimming left V 4 bases short and J 0 bases short, with 12 bases between. The CDR3 sequence is CASSSFDTLNTEAFF. The CDR3 DNA follows: TGTGCCAGTAGTAGCTTCGACACCTTGAACACTGAAGCTTTCTTT.